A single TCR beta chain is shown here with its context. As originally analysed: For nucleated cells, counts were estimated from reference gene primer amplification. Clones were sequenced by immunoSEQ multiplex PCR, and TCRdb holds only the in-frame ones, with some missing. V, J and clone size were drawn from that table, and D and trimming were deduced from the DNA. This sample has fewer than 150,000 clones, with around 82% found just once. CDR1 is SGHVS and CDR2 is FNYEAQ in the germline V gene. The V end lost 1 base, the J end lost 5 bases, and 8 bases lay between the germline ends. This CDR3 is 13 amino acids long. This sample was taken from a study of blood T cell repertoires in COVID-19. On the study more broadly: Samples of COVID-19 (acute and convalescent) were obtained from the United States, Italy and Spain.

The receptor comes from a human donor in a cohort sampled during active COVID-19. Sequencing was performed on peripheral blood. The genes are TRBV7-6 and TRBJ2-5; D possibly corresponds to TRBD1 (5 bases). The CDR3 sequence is CASSLGPGETQYF. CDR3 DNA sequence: TGTGCCAGCAGCTTAGGTCCAGGGGAGACCCAGTACTTC.